This TCR beta chain was captured in a study of PD-1 blockade in classical Hodgkin lymphoma (dated by TCRdb to 2018 to 2020). Background for the entire study: Nivolumab dosing was 3 mg/kg intravenously every 2 weeks, continuing until either disease progression or unacceptable toxicity. The study used CyTOF and TCR beta sequencing to define a peripheral blood immune signature of response to PD-1 blockade in classical Hodgkin lymphoma. Points the paper makes about the study in general: CD4+ but not CD8+ TCR diversity rose significantly by C4D1 (p=0.0027 vs p=0.16), most apparent in complete responders (p=0.02). Baseline TCR diversity was reported as lower in newly diagnosed patients than in healthy donors, and lower still in relapsed/refractory patients. The study was limited to a single clinical trial cohort, and causes of repertoire differences, possibly disease activity or prior therapy, remained undefined. Trial patients with a complete response had baseline diversity similar to that of newly diagnosed patients, while partial responders and progressors had significantly lower diversity. Lower diversity was seen in patients whose nivolumab began less than 1 year after ASCT, and these patients were left out of later analyses so that immune reconstitution would not confound the results.

Spanning cysteine to phenylalanine, the CDR3 consists of 15 amino acids. Only the CDR3 part of the read is kept: 45 bases, read in frame from the first base. Sequences MNHEY (CDR1) and SVGAGI (CDR2) are obtained from the germline V gene. V has 4 bases trimmed and J has 4 bases trimmed; junction bases matching no gene number 7. What the time point label conveys for this sample: cycle 1 day 1 (C1D1), immediately before nivolumab initiation. Every trial patient had relapsed after autologous stem cell transplantation, and cohorts A, B and C differed in prior brentuximab vedotin exposure. The trial cohort comprised a few dozen patients with relapsed/refractory classical Hodgkin lymphoma whose best overall responses were complete response, partial response or progressive disease. Single-agent nivolumab was administered to trial patients in the multi-cohort phase II CheckMate 205 trial. An independent review committee assessed best overall response by applying the 2007 International Working Group response criteria. Trial PBMCs were collected immediately before nivolumab initiation (C1D1) and during therapy at cycle 2 day 1 and cycle 4 day 1. Peripheral blood was collected in 8 mL Vacutainer Cell Preparation Tubes, from which PBMCs were isolated by centrifugation and then cryopreserved.

The Qiagen DNeasy kit was used to extract genomic DNA both from unsorted PBMCs and from the negatively selected CD4+ and CD8+ fractions. TCR beta CDR3 regions were subjected to amplification by immunoSEQ multiplex PCR with primers that anneal to V and J segments. A synthetic immune receptor repertoire was used to minimize amplification bias, and any remaining bias was removed computationally after sequencing. In the original analysis: Repertoire diversity was quantified as the Shannon entropy index using custom Python scripts. Unsorted, CD4+ and CD8+ repertoires were examined separately, except in combined analyses, for which CD4+ and CD8+ sequences were merged in silico. Clonal expansion was defined as a frequency increase of at least 2-fold after treatment compared with C1D1, and clones undetected at baseline were assigned a pseudocount of 0.5. Clones with 0 or 1 copy at C1D1 were classified as singleton clones, and clones with 2 or more copies were classified as non-singleton clones. Clones expanded in unsorted samples were assigned a CD4+, CD8+ or unknown annotation through matching of protein sequences in sorted samples from the same patient. Wilcoxon tests on paired samples were used to test changes in diversity from C1D1 to C4D1. TCRdb took this table from immuneACCESS and kept in-frame rearrangements with V and J called. Such tables lack part of the clones; where checked against another copy, unresolved V genes explain under half of the gap, and the rest is unexplained. Clonal size and the V and J genes are those of that table, whereas D and trimming came from the DNA. Here the sample has about 17,000 clones; about four fifths occur a single time. Of the sample, roughly 4.5% is held by the ten largest clones.

This clone has only a few counts. Its antigen remains unidentified. One base away there is no much larger clone; base qualities are not given. The V and J genes are TRBV6-5 and TRBJ1-3; the junction holds 7 bases that match TRBD1. The specimen comprised peripheral blood mononuclear cells (PBMCs), sampled at baseline. The sequence was obtained from a human donor with classical Hodgkin lymphoma. The nucleotide sequence is given as TGTGCCAGCAGTTCTCAGGGGGTAACCGGAAACACCATATATTTT. Its amino acids are CASSSQGVTGNTIYF.